This TCR beta chain was profiled in a study of beta chain features in type 1 diabetes. Whole-study results and caveats: Moderately but significantly shorter TCRB CDR3s were found in Type 1 diabetes patients in all four CD4+ subsets.

The V gene's germline CDR1 is SGHVS and CDR2 FQNEAQ. Trimming left V 4 bases short and J 2 bases short, with 26 bases between. This CDR3 has 19 amino acids. Regarding this clone: Its antigen is still unknown.

Expressed TCRB transcripts got sequenced, as all isolated RNA was reverse transcribed. Assay: immunoSEQ multiplex PCR; the TCRdb copy retains only in-frame clones and omits some. The table includes 300,000 to 350,000 clones, less than 15% detected once. Each of the sorted populations had a purity greater than 95%. The receptor's source is a young woman with type 1 diabetes. The sample was naive CD4+ T cells from blood. The rearrangement links TRBV7-8 to TRBJ1-1; possible D gene TRBD1, 5 bases. DNA for the CDR3: TGTGCCAGCAGCTACTCATACCGTCAGGGTAAAAGGGGAAACACTGAAGCTTTCTTT. Its protein is CASSYSYRQGKRGNTEAFF.